One and the same sample provided the 19 T cell receptor beta chains below, sequenced in a study of T cell changes during pregnancy in multiple sclerosis. Method: immunoSEQ multiplex PCR; TCRdb's copy keeps in-frame clones and lacks some. The sample yields approximately 66,000 clones, more than 85% seen once. Sequenced material: CD8+ T cells from peripheral blood mononuclear cells, taken before pregnancy. The receptors derive from a female donor with multiple sclerosis, enrolled in a pregnancy study.

In DNA form, the CDR3 reads TGTGCCATCAGTGAGTCAAATGCGGGGCTCTATGGCTACACCTTC. This gives the protein CAISESNAGLYGYTF. The V gene is TRBV10-3, the J gene TRBJ1-2; TRBD1 is a possible D gene (5 bases). In germline, CDR1 is ENHRY, CDR2 SYGVKD. V lost 0 bases and J lost 4, with 12 bases in between. This CDR3 comprises 15 residues.

The chain is built from TRBV7-6 and TRBJ2-1; D is perhaps TRBD2 (7 bases). Germline CDR1 SGHVS, CDR2 FNYEAQ. V lost 5 bases and J lost 10, with 21 bases in between. CDR3 length: 15 residues. CDR3: CASSPWGGAGLEQFF. CDR3 sequence (DNA): TGTGCCAGCAGCCCGTGGGGGGGCGCGGGTCTAGAGCAGTTCTTC.

V usage is TRBV23-1 and J usage is TRBJ1-1; D is possibly TRBD1 (6 bases). TRBV23-1 is recorded as an ORF, its role being uncertain. The CDR3 is 20 amino acids. The ends were cut back, 1 base at V and 2 bases at J, with 26 bases in the middle. The CDR3, as DNA: TGCGCCAGCAGTCAATGTCTAGGGGCAATACAGGGAACAGCAAACACTGAAGCTTTCTTT. It codes for CASSQCLGAIQGTANTEAFF.

CDR3 coding DNA: TGTGCCAGCAGTCCCGGACTCTATCCTATCTCTGAAGCTTTCTTT. Translating gives CASSPGLYPISEAFF. The genes are TRBV27 and TRBJ1-1; unclear D gene. V shed 5 bases and J shed 6 bases, with 19 bases lying between them. The germline V gene encodes CDR1 MNHEY and CDR2 SMNVEV (reference sequence). The CDR3 contains 15 residues.

In its sample, this clone was seen a few times. This rearrangement joins TRBV5-4 to TRBJ1-1, with 8 nucleotides matching TRBD1. The CDR3 spans 16 residues. V was pared by 4 bases and J by 0 bases, with 8 bases of the junction left unmatched. Germline values: CDR1 SGHNT, CDR2 YYREEE (reference sequence). The CDR3: CASSGPTGALNTEAFF. The CDR3 DNA is TGTGCCAGCAGCGGACCGACAGGGGCCTTGAACACTGAAGCTTTCTTT. The complete variable domain, with remaining parts taken from reference TRBV5-4 and TRBJ1-1, reads ETGVTQSPTHLIKTRGQQVTLRCSSQSGHNTVSWYQQALGQGPQFIFQYYREEENGRGNFPPRFSGLQFPNYSSELNVNALELDDSALYLCASSGPTGALNTEAFFGQGTRLTVV.

The chain combines TRBV29-1 with TRBJ2-2; D might be TRBD2 (5 bases). The CDR3 is made up of 12 amino acids. Germline V CDR1 and CDR2: SQVTM, ANQGSEA. Trimming took off 4 bases at V and 6 bases at J, with 9 bases between the two ends. As DNA, the CDR3 is TGCAGCGTTGTGAGAGGGTCCGGGGAGCTGTTTTTT. It encodes CSVVRGSGELFF.

This clone was seen just once. The chain uses TRBV19 and TRBJ1-5; D remains unclear. The germline CDR1 and CDR2 sequences are LNHDA and SQIVND (reference sequence). The CDR3 sequence is 15 residues long. Trimming took 1 base from V and 3 from J, leaving 10 bases between them. The CDR3 sequence is CASSIGEAVNQPQHF. The CDR3 bases are TGTGCCAGTAGTATAGGAGAGGCAGTCAATCAGCCCCAGCATTTT.

The gene calls are TRBV13 and TRBJ1-2, with no clear D. The V gene lost 0 bases and the J gene lost 6 bases, with 11 bases spanning the gap. Germline values: CDR1 PRHDT, CDR2 FYEKMQ (reference sequence). The CDR3 contains 14 residues. The CDR3 loop reads CASSLGEGSDGYTF. In nucleotides, the CDR3 is TGTGCCAGCAGCTTAGGAGAGGGTTCCGATGGCTACACCTTC.

This clone was found a few times. The chain uses TRBV6-1 and TRBJ2-3; the match to TRBD1 covers 8 bases. Germline CDR1 and CDR2: MNHNS and SASEGT. Trimming removed 9 bases from V and 3 bases from J; junction bases left unmatched: 8. This CDR3 has 14 amino acids. CDR3 DNA: TGTGCCAGTCAGGGGGCGGTCGAGACAGATACGCAGTATTTT. Translation: CASQGAVETDTQYF.

The chain carries TRBV2 and TRBJ2-1, with 8 bases aligning to TRBD2. J was trimmed by 5 bases and V by 6 bases; bases with no gene match: 12. Germline CDR1 is SNHLY and CDR2 is FYNNEI. The CDR3 runs 16 residues. CDR3 in DNA: TGTGCCAGCAGCCAACTCACCGGGGGGGAAGACAATGAGCAGTTCTTC. This translates into CASSQLTGGEDNEQFF.

The chain carries TRBV7-9 and TRBJ2-7, with 10 bases lining up with TRBD2. With V trimmed by 5 bases and J by 10 bases, 14 bases remained unmatched. Germline values: CDR1 SEHNR, CDR2 FQNEAQ (reference sequence). This CDR3 has 15 residues. The CDR3 region is CASSPSPSGGKEQYF. The CDR3 bases are TGTGCCAGCAGCCCTAGCCCTAGCGGGGGCAAGGAACAGTACTTC. Complete variable domain (other parts from reference TRBV7-9 and TRBJ2-7): DTGVSQNPRHKITKRGQNVTFRCDPISEHNRLYWYRQTLGQGPEFLTYFQNEAQLEKSRLLSDRFSAERPKGSFSTLEIQRTEQGDSAMYLCASSPSPSGGKEQYFGPGTRLTVT.

This chain joins TRBV27 and TRBJ2-5, with D tentatively TRBD1 (5 bases). The length of the CDR3 is 14 residues. Germline lookup yields CDR1 MNHEY and CDR2 SMNVEV (reference sequence). V was cut by 1 base and J by 1 base, with 7 bases left in between. CDR3 sequence (DNA): TGTGCCAGCAGTTTATGGGGCGCCCAAGAGACCCAGTACTTC. Protein: CASSLWGAQETQYF.

The chain uses TRBV7-9 and TRBJ1-4; 9 nucleotides match TRBD1. J was trimmed by 6 bases and V by 4 bases; bases with no gene match: 15. This CDR3 comprises 18 residues. Germline V gene data show CDR1 as SEHNR and CDR2 as FQNEAQ (reference sequence). The CDR3 spells CASSSNPGQGLFDEKLFF. The CDR3 bases are TGTGCCAGCAGCTCCAATCCGGGACAGGGTTTATTCGATGAAAAACTGTTTTTT.

The chain is built from TRBV6-5 and TRBJ1-5; 9 nucleotides line up with TRBD1. The V segment lost 5 bases and the J segment 3 bases; nucleotides outside the gene matches: 5. Germline CDR1 reads MNHEY; CDR2 reads SVGAGI. CDR3 length: 15 residues. The CDR3 DNA is TGTGCCAGCAGTCTCGGGACAGGGCTCAATCAGCCCCAGCATTTT. Its protein product is CASSLGTGLNQPQHF.

The chain couples TRBV7-9 to TRBJ1-1; the D is unclear. In germline, CDR1 is SEHNR, CDR2 FQNEAQ (reference sequence). CDR3 size: 11 residues. V was shortened by 1 base and J by 8 bases, with 5 bases between the two germline ends. The CDR3: CASSLGLEAFF. CDR3 DNA: TGTGCCAGCAGCTTAGGTCTAGAAGCTTTCTTT.

V and J are TRBV7-9 and TRBJ2-3; weak D call: TRBD1 (5 bases). The ends were cut back, 6 bases at V and 9 bases at J, with 22 bases in the middle. The CDR3 extends over 15 amino acids. From germline, CDR1 is SEHNR and CDR2 FQNEAQ (reference sequence). The DNA for the CDR3 is TGTGCCAGCAGTATTGAAAAAGGGGTTGGCCAGACGCAGTATTTT. Its translation is CASSIEKGVGQTQYF. Looking up the rest from reference TRBV7-9 and TRBJ2-3 gives the full variable domain: DTGVSQNPRHKITKRGQNVTFRCDPISEHNRLYWYRQTLGQGPEFLTYFQNEAQLEKSRLLSDRFSAERPKGSFSTLEIQRTEQGDSAMYLCASSIEKGVGQTQYFGPGTRLTVL.

The chain employs TRBV7-6 and TRBJ2-7; tentatively, D is TRBD1 (8 bases). V lost 4 bases and J 5 bases, leaving 12 bases between the germline ends. This CDR3 is built from 13 residues. CDR1 is SGHVS, CDR2 FNYEAQ, per germline. The CDR3 sequence: CASSSTGGDEQYF. DNA of the CDR3: TGTGCCAGCAGCTCAACAGGGGGGGACGAGCAGTACTTC.

The rearrangement links TRBV30 to TRBJ2-5; 12 nucleotides line up with TRBD1. The V gene's germline CDR1 is GTSNPN and CDR2 SVGIG (reference sequence). The CDR3 contains 16 residues. Losses at the gene ends were 2 bases for V and 4 bases for J; bases not matched to a gene: 8. The DNA of the CDR3 is TGTGCCTGGAGTCCCCTGGGGACAGGGGGCGGAGAGACCCAGTACTTC. This sequence encodes CAWSPLGTGGGETQYF.

The chain links TRBV27 to TRBJ2-7, with D hard to call. V was pared by 3 bases and J by 5 bases, with 14 bases between. This CDR3 is built from 14 residues. Germline CDR1 reads MNHEY; CDR2 reads SMNVEV (reference sequence). The CDR3 is CASSFIPPQNEQYF. For the CDR3, the DNA is TGTGCCAGCAGTTTTATCCCGCCCCAGAACGAGCAGTACTTC.